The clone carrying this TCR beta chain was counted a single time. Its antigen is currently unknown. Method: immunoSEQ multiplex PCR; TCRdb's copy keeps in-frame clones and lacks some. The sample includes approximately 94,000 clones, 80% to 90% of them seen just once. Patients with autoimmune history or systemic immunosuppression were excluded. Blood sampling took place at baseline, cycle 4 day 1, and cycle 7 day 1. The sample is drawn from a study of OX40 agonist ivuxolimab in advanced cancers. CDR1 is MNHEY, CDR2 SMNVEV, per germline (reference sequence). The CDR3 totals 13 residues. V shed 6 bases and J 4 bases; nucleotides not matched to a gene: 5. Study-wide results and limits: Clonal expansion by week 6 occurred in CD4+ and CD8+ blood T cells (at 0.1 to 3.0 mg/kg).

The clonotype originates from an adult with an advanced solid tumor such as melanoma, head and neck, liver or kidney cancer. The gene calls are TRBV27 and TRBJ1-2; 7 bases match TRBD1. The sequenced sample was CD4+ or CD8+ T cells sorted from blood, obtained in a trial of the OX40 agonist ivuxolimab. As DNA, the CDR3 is TGTGCCAGCAGCGCCCGGGACAGCTATGGCTACACCTTC. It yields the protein CASSARDSYGYTF.